These 13 T cell receptor beta chains were all obtained from the same sample, sequenced in a study of cytomegalovirus exposure and HLA in healthy donors. This PCR relied on a set of 60 Vbeta primers and 13 Jbeta primers. Profiling relied on immunoSEQ multiplex PCR, and the TCRdb table lists in-frame clones only, not all of them. The sample holds about 160,000 clones, approximately 73% seen once. The sequenced sample consisted of PBMCs. The origin of the receptors is a woman aged 18-29 years in good health and CMV-seronegative.

The chain employs TRBV10-3 and TRBJ1-1; 8 bases are a match to TRBD1. V lost 4 bases to trimming and J lost 13 bases; unmatched junction nucleotides: 5. Germline loops: CDR1 ENHRY, CDR2 SYGVKD. CDR3 length equals 11 residues. CDR3: CAISAGTGYFF. The CDR3 nucleotides are TGTGCCATCAGTGCCGGGACAGGTTATTTCTTT.

The chain combines TRBV7-9 with TRBJ2-1; possible D gene TRBD1, 5 bases. V lost 5 bases and J 0 bases, leaving 17 bases between the germline ends. The CDR3 sequence is 17 residues long. The germline V gene encodes CDR1 SEHNR and CDR2 FQNEAQ (reference sequence). The CDR3 region is CASSLQQAWSSYNEQFF. In nucleotides, the CDR3 is TGTGCCAGCAGCCTACAACAGGCTTGGAGCTCCTACAATGAGCAGTTCTTC.

The rearrangement uses TRBV10-2 and TRBJ1-5; TRBD1 might be the D (5 bases). The CDR3 extends over 13 amino acids. Trimming took 7 bases from V and 4 from J, leaving 11 bases between them. Germline CDR1 WSHSY, CDR2 SAAADI. The CDR3 here is CASTRDLNQPQHF. DNA for the CDR3: TGCGCCAGCACCAGGGATCTGAATCAGCCCCAGCATTTT.

The genes are TRBV30 and TRBJ2-6; D gene ambiguous. Germline CDR1 is GTSNPN and CDR2 is SVGIG (reference sequence). Trimming stripped 7 bases from V and 0 bases from J, with 19 bases between. CDR3 length: 17 amino acids. CDR3 nucleotides: TGTGCCTATACGGGTCCCTTAGTACTCTCTGGGGCCAACGTCCTGACTTTC. The encoded protein is CAYTGPLVLSGANVLTF.

This chain uses TRBV6-6 with TRBJ1-2; TRBD1 matches 8 bases. The germline CDR1 and CDR2 sequences are MNHNY and SVGAGI (reference sequence). This CDR3 contains 14 residues. The ends lost 4 bases at V and 4 bases at J; junction bases unmatched: 5. The CDR3 DNA reads TGTGCCAGCAGTTTGGGACAGGCCCCCTATGGCTACACCTTC. It translates to CASSLGQAPYGYTF.

This clone was found once. The rearrangement links TRBV4-1 to TRBJ2-3; 9 bases line up with TRBD1. Per the germline V gene, CDR1 is MGHRA and CDR2 is YSYEKL. The trim removed 4 bases at V and 4 bases at J, leaving 6 bases unmatched. The CDR3 sequence is 15 residues long. The CDR3 region is CASSPRDREADTQYF. DNA of the CDR3: TGCGCCAGCAGCCCCCGGGACAGGGAGGCAGATACGCAGTATTTT.

This sequence joins TRBV28 and TRBJ2-7; 7 bases are shared with TRBD2. CDR1 and CDR2 (germline): MDHEN, SYDVKM. The CDR3 runs 15 residues. Trimming cost V 0 bases and J 7 bases; bases outside gene matches: 9. The CDR3 coding sequence is TGTGCCAGCAGTTTATGGTCTAGCGGTCCTCTGGAGCAGTACTTC. Residues: CASSLWSSGPLEQYF.

This sequence joins TRBV7-9 and TRBJ2-3, with D tentatively TRBD1 (6 bases). V lost 5 bases and J lost 2, with 14 bases in between. Germline V gene lookup returns CDR1 SEHNR and CDR2 FQNEAQ (reference sequence). This CDR3 comprises 15 residues. CDR3 sequence (DNA): TGTGCCAGCAGCGCCCGCGGACAGACCACAGATACGCAGTATTTT. Amino acid sequence: CASSARGQTTDTQYF.

The chain recombines TRBV5-1 with TRBJ2-1; maybe TRBD2 (7 bases). The CDR3 extends over 15 amino acids. Trimming shortened V by 2 bases and J by 0 bases, and 9 bases separated the two germline ends. Germline CDR1 reads SGHRS; CDR2 reads YFSETQ. Here the CDR3 DNA reads TGCGCCAGCAGCTTCGGGGGGCTCTCCTACAATGAGCAGTTCTTC. Its protein is CASSFGGLSYNEQFF.

V is TRBV18 and J is TRBJ2-6; perhaps TRBD2 as D (5 bases). Trimming cost V 1 base and J 0 bases, with 7 bases left between them. The length of the CDR3 is 16 residues. Germline CDR1 KGHSH, CDR2 LQKENI. The CDR3 here is CASSPLAGSGANVLTF. The CDR3 bases are TGTGCCAGCTCACCACTCGCGGGCTCTGGGGCCAACGTCCTGACTTTC.

This chain links TRBV9 with TRBJ2-7; possibly TRBD2 for D (5 bases). The V gene lost 0 bases and the J gene lost 5 bases, with 12 bases spanning the gap. This CDR3 spans 14 amino acids. Germline V CDR1 and CDR2: SGDLS, YYNGEE. CDR3 loop: CASSVGTLPNEQYF. In DNA form, the CDR3 reads TGTGCCAGCAGCGTAGGGACTTTGCCCAACGAGCAGTACTTC.

The rearrangement uses TRBV7-3 and TRBJ2-1, with 8 positions matching TRBD2. With V trimmed by 3 bases and J by 7 bases, 8 bases remained unmatched. The CDR3 runs to 15 residues. Germline-derived CDR1 and CDR2 are SGHTA and FQGTGA. DNA of the CDR3: TGTGCCAGCAGCTTTCACGGGGGGGCCATGAATGAGCAGTTCTTC. Translating it yields CASSFHGGAMNEQFF.

The chain is built from TRBV7-9 and TRBJ2-3; unclear D gene. The germline CDR1 and CDR2 sequences are SEHNR and FQNEAQ (reference sequence). Trimming removed 5 bases at V and 4 bases at J, with 7 bases between. CDR3 size: 12 residues. CDR3 sequence: CASSPSADTQYF. The CDR3 region has the DNA TGTGCCAGCAGCCCATCGGCAGATACGCAGTATTTT. Based on the CDR3 plus reference TRBV7-9 and TRBJ2-3, the full variable domain is DTGVSQNPRHKITKRGQNVTFRCDPISEHNRLYWYRQTLGQGPEFLTYFQNEAQLEKSRLLSDRFSAERPKGSFSTLEIQRTEQGDSAMYLCASSPSADTQYFGPGTRLTVL.